This T cell receptor (beta chain) was profiled in a study of OX40 agonist ivuxolimab in advanced cancers. For the study in its entirety: Ivuxolimab was an agonistic, fully human IgG2 monoclonal antibody directed against OX40 (CD134), a costimulatory receptor. Intravenous ivuxolimab was administered to patients every 2 weeks at six dose levels: 0.01, 0.1, 0.3, 1.5, 3 and 10 mg/kg. Of the roughly 51 dose-escalation patients, hepatocellular carcinoma was present in around 20, melanoma in around 15, renal cell carcinoma in 9 and head and neck cancer in 9. In the dose-escalation cohort, approximately 83% of patients were male, and the mean age was 60 years with a range of 23 to 79. Patients were allowed to have had prior anti-PD-1, anti-PD-L1 or anti-CTLA-4 therapy, and around 40% of the dose-escalation patients had previously received checkpoint inhibitors. Three dose-escalation patients achieved partial responses, one with hepatocellular carcinoma and two with cutaneous melanoma. Peripheral TCRbeta sequencing aimed to test whether ivuxolimab altered TCR sequence diversity and caused clonal T-cell expansion. The monotherapy dose-escalation portion (N of about 52 patients) of the phase I ivuxolimab trial is reported in the paper.

To sequence the TCRbeta CDR3 region, genomic DNA was isolated from the sorted cells. The immunoSEQ Assay was used for sequencing of TCRbeta CDR3 regions. In its TCRdb copy, this immuneACCESS table keeps in-frame sequences only and misses some clones. Where compared with another copy, unresolved V genes explain less than half of these, and the others have no known cause. This sample comprises around 45,000 clones, approximately 91% of them detected only once. The ten largest make up roughly a fifth of the sample. Trimming accounts for 1 base at V and 0 bases at J, while the number of junction bases matched to no gene is 3. From cysteine to phenylalanine, the CDR3 is 15 amino acids long. CDR3 DNA only is kept here, 45 bases in frame from base 1. Sequences SGHTS (CDR1) and YDEGEE (CDR2) are obtained from the germline V gene. In the case of this clone: Its antigen is currently not known. Per-base quality was not reported, and no clone a single base away is much larger than it.

Beyond this particular receptor, the publication reports: After ivuxolimab, expanded clones were on average more numerous among CD8+ T cells than among CD4+ T cells. Low levels of normalized T-cell clonal expansion were also seen in some patients who did not respond. At doses of 0.1 to 3.0 mg/kg, clonal expansion of both CD4+ and CD8+ T cells in blood was seen between baseline and week 6. In partial responders in the 0.1-3.0 mg/kg groups, normalized peripheral clonal expansion was found to be among the lowest, especially among CD8+ T cells. The antigen specificity of the clonally expanded peripheral T cells was not determined.

Patients with a history of autoimmune disease or receiving systemic immunosuppression were excluded from the trial. Peripheral blood for TCR sequencing was drawn from every dose cohort at baseline, at cycle 4 day 1 and at cycle 7 day 1. Samples came from an open-label, multicenter, first-in-human phase I dose-escalation trial of ivuxolimab. Adults with locally advanced or metastatic melanoma, renal cell carcinoma, hepatocellular carcinoma or head and neck squamous cell carcinoma were enrolled in the trial. Before TCR sequencing, CD4+ and CD8+ T cells were separately sorted from peripheral blood. This TCR came from an adult with an advanced solid tumor such as melanoma, head and neck, liver or kidney cancer. Recombination linked TRBV5-8 to TRBJ2-7; 8 junctional bases match TRBD2. The sample in question was CD4+ or CD8+ T cells sorted from blood, obtained in a trial of the OX40 agonist ivuxolimab. Here is the DNA: TGTGCCAGCAGCTTGCGCGGGGGGAGCTCCTACGAGCAGTACTTC. This encodes CASSLRGGSSYEQYF.